These T cell receptor beta chains were read from a single sample in a study of blood T cell repertoires in COVID-19. Generated by immunoSEQ multiplex PCR, the TCRdb table keeps only in-frame clones and is missing some. The table has around 230,000 clones, over 70% seen once. The sample was peripheral blood. These receptors all stem from a man aged 40-55 years with acute or convalescent COVID-19. Both conserved end residues are part of each CDR3. Each record gives: CDR3 length, D gene, clone size, J gene, V gene, CDR3 protein, CDR3 DNA. D genes are given only for firm matches. A clone size is listed for some rows: how often the clone was seen (once, few, many), or a class if it is expanded.

cdr3_length: 12
d_call: TRBD1
clone_size: -
j_call: TRBJ1-1
v_call: TRBV19
cdr3_aa: CASSTRQGEAFF
cdr3_nt: TGTGCCAGTAGTACCCGACAGGGCGAAGCTTTCTTT

cdr3_length: 14
d_call: TRBD2
clone_size: -
j_call: TRBJ2-3
v_call: TRBV5-1
cdr3_aa: CASSRQRDADTQYF
cdr3_nt: TGCGCCAGCAGCCGTCAGCGGGACGCAGATACGCAGTATTTT

cdr3_length: 15
d_call: -
clone_size: -
j_call: TRBJ1-6
v_call: TRBV27
cdr3_aa: CASRDTSRGISPLHF
cdr3_nt: TGTGCCAGCAGAGACACTTCCAGGGGTATTTCACCCCTCCACTTT

cdr3_length: 16
d_call: TRBD2
clone_size: -
j_call: TRBJ2-7
v_call: TRBV19
cdr3_aa: CASSPLAGVMGYEQYF
cdr3_nt: TGTGCCAGTAGCCCACTAGCGGGAGTCATGGGCTACGAGCAGTACTTC

cdr3_length: 13
d_call: -
clone_size: few
j_call: TRBJ2-1
v_call: TRBV25-1
cdr3_aa: CASSETGYNEQFF
cdr3_nt: TGTGCCAGCAGTGAAACCGGGTACAATGAGCAGTTCTTC

cdr3_length: 12
d_call: -
clone_size: few
j_call: TRBJ2-2
v_call: TRBV6-2/TRBV6-3
cdr3_aa: CASSYVDSRVFF
cdr3_nt: TGTGCCAGCAGTTACGTGGATTCCCGGGTGTTTTTT

cdr3_length: 13
d_call: TRBD2
clone_size: -
j_call: TRBJ2-1
v_call: TRBV7-2
cdr3_aa: CASSGLANDEQFF
cdr3_nt: TGTGCCAGCAGCGGACTAGCGAACGATGAGCAGTTCTTC

cdr3_length: 15
d_call: TRBD1
clone_size: few
j_call: TRBJ1-5
v_call: TRBV7-2
cdr3_aa: CASSLDVTGGQPQHF
cdr3_nt: TGTGCCAGCAGCTTAGACGTCACAGGGGGTCAGCCCCAGCATTTT

cdr3_length: 14
d_call: -
clone_size: -
j_call: TRBJ2-2
v_call: TRBV7-2
cdr3_aa: CASSLDHAKQELFF
cdr3_nt: TGTGCCAGCAGCTTAGACCACGCCAAACAAGAGCTGTTTTTT

cdr3_length: 13
d_call: TRBD1
clone_size: -
j_call: TRBJ1-1
v_call: TRBV12-3/TRBV12-4
cdr3_aa: CASSPTRGTEAFF
cdr3_nt: TGTGCCAGCAGCCCCACCAGGGGGACTGAAGCTTTCTTT

cdr3_length: 16
d_call: -
clone_size: -
j_call: TRBJ1-1
v_call: TRBV18
cdr3_aa: CASSPGPLLGRTEAFF
cdr3_nt: TGTGCCAGCTCACCCGGGCCCCTGCTCGGGAGGACTGAAGCTTTCTTT

cdr3_length: 13
d_call: -
clone_size: -
j_call: TRBJ2-1
v_call: TRBV9
cdr3_aa: CASSVAGRNEQFF
cdr3_nt: TGTGCCAGCAGCGTAGCAGGTAGAAATGAGCAGTTCTTC

cdr3_length: 14
d_call: -
clone_size: -
j_call: TRBJ2-7
v_call: TRBV12-5
cdr3_aa: CASGLDGGRDEQYF
cdr3_nt: TGTGCTAGTGGTTTGGACGGGGGACGGGACGAGCAGTACTTC

cdr3_length: 15
d_call: -
clone_size: -
j_call: TRBJ2-3
v_call: TRBV5-1
cdr3_aa: CASSSSQGGTDTQYF
cdr3_nt: TGCGCCAGCAGCTCGAGCCAGGGCGGCACAGATACGCAGTATTTT

cdr3_length: 14
d_call: TRBD1
clone_size: -
j_call: TRBJ1-5
v_call: TRBV7-9
cdr3_aa: CASSLGTANQPQHF
cdr3_nt: TGTGCCAGCAGCTTGGGGACAGCGAATCAGCCCCAGCATTTT

cdr3_length: 15
d_call: TRBD2
clone_size: -
j_call: TRBJ2-7
v_call: TRBV27
cdr3_aa: CASSLGASGTYEQYF
cdr3_nt: TGTGCCAGCAGTCTAGGGGCTAGCGGGACCTACGAGCAGTACTTC

cdr3_length: 16
d_call: -
clone_size: -
j_call: TRBJ1-1
v_call: TRBV10-2
cdr3_aa: CASSEPAGGKGGRAFF
cdr3_nt: TGCGCCAGCAGTGAGCCAGCGGGAGGGAAAGGGGGGAGAGCTTTCTTT

cdr3_length: 16
d_call: TRBD1
clone_size: -
j_call: TRBJ1-2
v_call: TRBV4-2
cdr3_aa: CASSQDLGTGPYGYTF
cdr3_nt: TGTGCCAGCAGCCAAGACTTGGGGACAGGGCCATATGGCTACACCTTC

cdr3_length: 13
d_call: -
clone_size: once
j_call: TRBJ1-1
v_call: TRBV6-6
cdr3_aa: CASSHGGNTEAFF
cdr3_nt: TGTGCCAGCAGCCATGGGGGCAACACTGAAGCTTTCTTT

cdr3_length: 16
d_call: -
clone_size: -
j_call: TRBJ2-7
v_call: TRBV6-5
cdr3_aa: CASSSDAGPRVDEQYF
cdr3_nt: TGTGCCAGCAGTTCGGACGCGGGCCCCCGGGTGGACGAGCAGTACTTC

cdr3_length: 14
d_call: -
clone_size: -
j_call: TRBJ2-1
v_call: TRBV19
cdr3_aa: CASSIFLGESEQFF
cdr3_nt: TGTGCCAGTAGTATATTTTTGGGCGAGAGTGAGCAGTTCTTC

cdr3_length: 16
d_call: -
clone_size: -
j_call: TRBJ2-3
v_call: TRBV5-1
cdr3_aa: CASSPVGQSSTDTQYF
cdr3_nt: TGCGCCAGCAGCCCCGTAGGACAGAGTTCCACAGATACGCAGTATTTT

cdr3_length: 15
d_call: -
clone_size: -
j_call: TRBJ1-4
v_call: TRBV6-2/TRBV6-3
cdr3_aa: CASSGSRAANEKLFF
cdr3_nt: TGTGCCAGCAGTGGGAGTCGGGCCGCTAATGAAAAACTGTTTTTT

cdr3_length: 16
d_call: TRBD1
clone_size: -
j_call: TRBJ2-7
v_call: TRBV18
cdr3_aa: CASSPGQGPERGEQYF
cdr3_nt: TGTGCCAGCTCACCGGGACAGGGGCCAGAAAGGGGCGAGCAGTACTTC

cdr3_length: 12
d_call: -
clone_size: -
j_call: TRBJ2-5
v_call: TRBV12-3/TRBV12-4
cdr3_aa: CASSQGQETQYF
cdr3_nt: TGTGCCAGCAGCCAGGGCCAAGAGACCCAGTACTTC

cdr3_length: 13
d_call: -
clone_size: once
j_call: TRBJ1-5
v_call: TRBV2
cdr3_aa: CASSGENNQPQHF
cdr3_nt: TGTGCCAGCAGCGGAGAGAACAATCAGCCCCAGCATTTT

cdr3_length: 14
d_call: TRBD1
clone_size: -
j_call: TRBJ2-7
v_call: TRBV2
cdr3_aa: CASSVDRADDEQYF
cdr3_nt: TGTGCCAGCAGTGTGGACAGGGCTGATGACGAGCAGTACTTC

cdr3_length: 13
d_call: -
clone_size: -
j_call: TRBJ1-6
v_call: TRBV7-9
cdr3_aa: CASSLTVGSPLHF
cdr3_nt: TGTGCCAGCAGCTTGACAGTTGGATCACCCCTCCACTTT

cdr3_length: 15
d_call: -
clone_size: -
j_call: TRBJ1-5
v_call: TRBV4-3
cdr3_aa: CASSPGVASYQPQHF
cdr3_nt: TGCGCCAGCAGCCCCGGAGTAGCATCCTATCAGCCCCAGCATTTT

cdr3_length: 15
d_call: TRBD1
clone_size: -
j_call: TRBJ1-3
v_call: TRBV3-1/TRBV3-2
cdr3_aa: CASSPETGVGNTIYF
cdr3_nt: TGTGCCAGCAGCCCAGAGACAGGGGTCGGAAACACCATATATTTT

cdr3_length: 13
d_call: TRBD2
clone_size: -
j_call: TRBJ2-3
v_call: TRBV12-3/TRBV12-4
cdr3_aa: CASSFLAVDTQYF
cdr3_nt: TGTGCCAGCAGTTTCCTAGCGGTAGATACGCAGTATTTT

cdr3_length: 13
d_call: TRBD1
clone_size: -
j_call: TRBJ1-2
v_call: TRBV6-5
cdr3_aa: CASSRTGSYGYTF
cdr3_nt: TGTGCCAGCAGTCGGACAGGGTCTTATGGCTACACCTTC

cdr3_length: 13
d_call: TRBD1
clone_size: -
j_call: TRBJ1-2
v_call: TRBV19
cdr3_aa: CASSTGQGGGYTF
cdr3_nt: TGTGCCAGTAGTACCGGACAGGGTGGTGGCTACACCTTC

cdr3_length: 12
d_call: TRBD1
clone_size: -
j_call: TRBJ1-1
v_call: TRBV3-1/TRBV3-2
cdr3_aa: CASSQVTGEAFF
cdr3_nt: TGTGCCAGCAGCCAAGTGACAGGGGAAGCTTTCTTT

cdr3_length: 16
d_call: -
clone_size: -
j_call: TRBJ1-1
v_call: TRBV7-9
cdr3_aa: CASSFWGSGANTEAFF
cdr3_nt: TGTGCCAGCAGCTTCTGGGGGTCGGGAGCGAACACTGAAGCTTTCTTT

cdr3_length: 19
d_call: TRBD2
clone_size: -
j_call: TRBJ2-1
v_call: TRBV4-1
cdr3_aa: CASSPHPGTSGSMVNEQFF
cdr3_nt: TGCGCCAGCAGCCCCCATCCCGGGACTAGCGGGAGCATGGTAAATGAGCAGTTCTTC

cdr3_length: 15
d_call: -
clone_size: -
j_call: TRBJ1-5
v_call: TRBV4-3
cdr3_aa: CASSQIVGIGQPQHF
cdr3_nt: TGCGCCAGCAGCCAAATAGTGGGCATCGGTCAGCCCCAGCATTTT

cdr3_length: 14
d_call: -
clone_size: -
j_call: TRBJ1-5
v_call: TRBV6-5
cdr3_aa: CASFLGADNQPQHF
cdr3_nt: TGTGCCAGCTTTCTGGGGGCGGACAATCAGCCCCAGCATTTT

cdr3_length: 14
d_call: TRBD1
clone_size: few
j_call: TRBJ2-7
v_call: TRBV5-1
cdr3_aa: CASSVGQGLEEQYF
cdr3_nt: TGCGCCAGCAGCGTGGGACAGGGATTGGAGGAGCAGTACTTC

cdr3_length: 12
d_call: -
clone_size: -
j_call: TRBJ2-7
v_call: TRBV29-1
cdr3_aa: CSAYSGSYEQYF
cdr3_nt: TGCAGCGCTTACAGTGGCTCCTACGAGCAGTACTTC

cdr3_length: 14
d_call: -
clone_size: -
j_call: TRBJ1-3
v_call: TRBV29-1
cdr3_aa: CSVVTPSSGNTIYF
cdr3_nt: TGCAGCGTTGTAACGCCGAGCTCTGGAAACACCATATATTTT

cdr3_length: 16
d_call: TRBD1
clone_size: -
j_call: TRBJ2-1
v_call: TRBV19
cdr3_aa: CASSYQTGSPYNEQFF
cdr3_nt: TGTGCCAGTAGTTACCAGACAGGGTCGCCCTACAATGAGCAGTTCTTC

cdr3_length: 14
d_call: TRBD1
clone_size: once
j_call: TRBJ2-4
v_call: TRBV18
cdr3_aa: CASSPRQGIVIQYF
cdr3_nt: TGTGCCAGCTCACCACGACAGGGGATTGTCATTCAGTACTTC